This is a list of T cell receptor beta chains from one sample in a study of radiotherapy plus CTLA-4 blockade in lung cancer. Libraries were prepared by immunoSEQ multiplex PCR; TCRdb keeps only in-frame clonotypes and omits some of them. The sample holds about 53,000 clones, around 83% seen once. Sequences were derived from peripheral blood, sampled from a patient treated with radiotherapy plus ipilimumab. The receptor set was obtained from a human donor with non-small cell lung cancer whose response to radiotherapy plus ipilimumab could not be evaluated. The CDR3 runs from the conserved cysteine through the conserved F or W. D genes are given only for firm matches. Size values are once, few and many counts, or a class for expanded clones, and some rows have none.

CDR3 length	V gene	J gene	clone size	D gene	CDR3 DNA	CDR3 protein
15	TRBV4-2	TRBJ1-4	few	NA	TGTGCCAGCAGCCATTCGGGAGGGGCGGAAGAAAAACTGTTTTTT	CASSHSGGAEEKLFF
14	TRBV19	TRBJ1-5	NA	NA	TGTGCCAGTAGTCCCTCGGGGGGCGATCAGCCCCAGCATTTT	CASSPSGGDQPQHF
13	TRBV19	TRBJ1-5	NA	NA	TGTGCCAATAGTACCCAGGGTAATCAGCCCCAGCATTTT	CANSTQGNQPQHF
13	TRBV27	TRBJ2-7	NA	TRBD2	TGTGCCAGCAAACTAACGGGAGGGTCCGAGCAGTACTTC	CASKLTGGSEQYF
13	TRBV5-1	TRBJ1-1	NA	TRBD1	TGCGCCAGCAGAGGGACAGGGTTGACTGAAGCTTTCTTT	CASRGTGLTEAFF
13	TRBV2	TRBJ2-5	NA	TRBD1	TGTGCCAGCAGCCGACAGGGGCAAGAGACCCAGTACTTC	CASSRQGQETQYF
14	TRBV18	TRBJ1-3	few	NA	TGTGCCAGCTCACCCGATAGCTCTGGAAACACCATATATTTT	CASSPDSSGNTIYF
15	TRBV7-9	TRBJ1-2	NA	TRBD1	TGTGCCAGCAGCTTAACAGGGGGCCCGAACTATGGCTACACCTTC	CASSLTGGPNYGYTF
19	TRBV4-3	TRBJ2-4	NA	TRBD2	TGCGCCAGCAGCCAAGAACCACCGACTAGCGGGAATGTCAAAAACATTCAGTACTTC	CASSQEPPTSGNVKNIQYF
14	TRBV5-1	TRBJ2-7	few	NA	TGCGCCAGCAGCTTGGTAGACAACTCCTACGAGCAGTACTTC	CASSLVDNSYEQYF
15	TRBV4-3	TRBJ2-3	NA	TRBD2	TGCGCCAGCAGCCGGAGTAGCGGGACCACAGATACGCAGTATTTT	CASSRSSGTTDTQYF
13	TRBV7-2	TRBJ2-3	few	NA	TGTGCCAGCAGCTTAGGGACTTCAGCAACGCAGTATTTT	CASSLGTSATQYF
12	TRBV2	TRBJ2-3	NA	NA	TGTGCCAGCAGGGAGGGGGGGAATACGCAGTATTTT	CASREGGNTQYF
14	TRBV29-1	TRBJ1-2	NA	TRBD1	TGCAGCGTCCCCGGGACAGATACTAATTATGGCTACACCTTC	CSVPGTDTNYGYTF
14	TRBV23-1	TRBJ2-5	NA	TRBD2	TGCGCCAGCTTCACTGGGACTAGCCTAGAGACCCAGTACTTC	CASFTGTSLETQYF
12	TRBV7-3	TRBJ2-7	few	TRBD2	TGTGCCAGCAGCGGCCTAGCGGGAGAGCAGTACTTC	CASSGLAGEQYF
13	TRBV5-8	TRBJ1-4	once	NA	TGTGCCAGCAACCGAGGTGTGACTGAAAAACTGTTTTTT	CASNRGVTEKLFF
16	TRBV21-1	TRBJ1-4	NA	NA	TGTGCCAGCAGCAATAAAGCCCAGGGGTTTCCTGAAAAACTGTTTTTT	CASSNKAQGFPEKLFF
13	TRBV29-1	TRBJ2-1	NA	NA	TGCAGCGCTCCCGGAGGGCGGAGGGGTGAGCAGTTCTTC	CSAPGGRRGEQFF
14	TRBV6-6	TRBJ2-3	NA	NA	TGTGCCAGCAGTTACTCGACTGCACGAGATACGCAGTATTTT	CASSYSTARDTQYF
14	TRBV7-2	TRBJ2-7	NA	TRBD1	TGTGCCAGCAGCGTTCCGGGACAGGGCTACGAGCAGTACTTC	CASSVPGQGYEQYF
14	TRBV9	TRBJ1-2	NA	TRBD1	TGTGCCAGCAGCGTCCGGACAGGGGTGGGTGGCTACACCTTC	CASSVRTGVGGYTF
15	TRBV4-2	TRBJ2-3	NA	NA	TGTGCCAGCAGCCAAGAGGGGGGAAGCACAGATACGCAGTATTTT	CASSQEGGSTDTQYF